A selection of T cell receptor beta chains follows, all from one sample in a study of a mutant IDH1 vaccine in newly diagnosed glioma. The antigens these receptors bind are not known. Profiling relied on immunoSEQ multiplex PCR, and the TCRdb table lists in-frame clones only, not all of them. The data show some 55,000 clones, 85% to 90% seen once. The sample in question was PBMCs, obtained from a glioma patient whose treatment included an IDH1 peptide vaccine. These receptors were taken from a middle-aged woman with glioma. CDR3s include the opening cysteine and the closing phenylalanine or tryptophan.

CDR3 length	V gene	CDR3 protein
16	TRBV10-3	CAISDGGSGAKNIQYF
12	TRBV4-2	CASSNPDSPLHF
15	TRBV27	CASSPGQGENYGYTF
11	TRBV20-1	CSARERETQYF
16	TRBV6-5	CASSYGQGSSGNTIYF
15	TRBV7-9	CASSSVAGVHNEQFF
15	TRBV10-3	CAISDSGTSRDTQYF
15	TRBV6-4	CASSPDVSAGYEQYF
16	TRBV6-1	CASSAIDLRGSQPQHF
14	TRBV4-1	CASSQDGTGEKLFF
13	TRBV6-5	CASSYGGNQPQHF
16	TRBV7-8	CASSYGGLAAYNEQFF
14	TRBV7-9	CASSLDPSSTEAFF
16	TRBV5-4	CASSSPSGTSTDTQYF
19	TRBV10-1	CANPNRIIAGGTLYNEQFF